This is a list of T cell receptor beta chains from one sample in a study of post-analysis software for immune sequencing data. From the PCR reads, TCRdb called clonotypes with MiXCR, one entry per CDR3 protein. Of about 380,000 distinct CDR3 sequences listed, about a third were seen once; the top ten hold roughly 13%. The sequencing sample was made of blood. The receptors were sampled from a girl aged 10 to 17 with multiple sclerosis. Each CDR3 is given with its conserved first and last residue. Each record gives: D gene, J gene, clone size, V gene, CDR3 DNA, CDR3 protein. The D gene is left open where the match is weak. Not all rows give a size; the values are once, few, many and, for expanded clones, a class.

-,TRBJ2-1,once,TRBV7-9,TGTGCCAGCAGCTCGCACTTCAGGGGTAATGAGCAGTTCTTC,CASSSHFRGNEQFF
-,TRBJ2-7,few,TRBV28,TGTGCCAGCAGTTTAGCTTCCTCGGGTCCCGGGGAGCAGTACTTC,CASSLASSGPGEQYF
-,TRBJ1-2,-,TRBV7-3,TGTGCCAGCAGTCAGCTCCCCTCGAGAGGAGGGGATGGCTACACCTTC,CASSQLPSRGGDGYTF
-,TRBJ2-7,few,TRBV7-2,TGTGCCAGCAGCTCTTTCCAGGCTGAGCAGTACTTC,CASSSFQAEQYF
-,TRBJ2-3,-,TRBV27,TGTGCCAGCAGTTTTTCGACGATACCCACAGATACGCAGTATTTT,CASSFSTIPTDTQYF
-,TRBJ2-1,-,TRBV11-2,TGTGCCAGCAGCCCCCCAGGGTACGGATACAATGAGCAGTTCTTC,CASSPPGYGYNEQFF
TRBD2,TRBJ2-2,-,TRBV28,TGTGCCAGCAGCCCTACTAGCGGGGTAGTAAACACCGGGGAGCTGTTTTTT,CASSPTSGVVNTGELFF
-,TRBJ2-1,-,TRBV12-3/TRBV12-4,TGTGCCAGCAACCTCCGAGTTGGCCGTGAGCAGTTCTTC,CASNLRVGREQFF
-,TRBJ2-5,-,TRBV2,TGTGCCAGCAAGTGGACAGACCAAGAGACCCAGTACTTC,CASKWTDQETQYF
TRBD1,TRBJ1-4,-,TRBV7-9,TGTGCCAGCAGCTTAGCAGGGGGCGTTAATGAAAAACTGTTTTTT,CASSLAGGVNEKLFF
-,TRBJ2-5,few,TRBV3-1,TGTGCCAGCAGCCAAGATTGGTCTAGCAAGTCCGAGACCCAGTACTTC,CASSQDWSSKSETQYF
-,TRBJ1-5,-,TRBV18,TGTGCCAGCTCACCGGGGGTTGCGGAGCCCCAGCATTTT,CASSPGVAEPQHF
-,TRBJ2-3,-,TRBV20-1,TGCAGTGCTAGAGATGCCCCCCCCAGAAGGGGCACAGATACGCAGTATTTT,CSARDAPPRRGTDTQYF
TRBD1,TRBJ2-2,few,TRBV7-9,TGTGCCAGCTCACAGGGGGCCACCGGGGAGCTGTTTTTT,CASSQGATGELFF
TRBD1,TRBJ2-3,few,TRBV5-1,TGCGCCAGCAGCCCGGTGACAGGGGGACGAGATACGCAGTATTTT,CASSPVTGGRDTQYF
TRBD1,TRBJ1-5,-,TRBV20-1,TGCAGTGCTAAACAGGGGGCTGGGGGCAATCAGCCCCAGCATTTT,CSAKQGAGGNQPQHF
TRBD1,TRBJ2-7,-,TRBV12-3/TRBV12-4,TGTGCCAGCAGTTTACGGACAGGGGACGAGCAGTACTTC,CASSLRTGDEQYF
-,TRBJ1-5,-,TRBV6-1,TGTGCCAGCAGTGTACCCGGGACATACGAGAATAGCAATCAGCCCCAGCATTTT,CASSVPGTYENSNQPQHF
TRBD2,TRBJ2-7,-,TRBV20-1,TGCAGTGCGATAAAAGCGGGGGGTTACGAGCAGTACTTC,CSAIKAGGYEQYF